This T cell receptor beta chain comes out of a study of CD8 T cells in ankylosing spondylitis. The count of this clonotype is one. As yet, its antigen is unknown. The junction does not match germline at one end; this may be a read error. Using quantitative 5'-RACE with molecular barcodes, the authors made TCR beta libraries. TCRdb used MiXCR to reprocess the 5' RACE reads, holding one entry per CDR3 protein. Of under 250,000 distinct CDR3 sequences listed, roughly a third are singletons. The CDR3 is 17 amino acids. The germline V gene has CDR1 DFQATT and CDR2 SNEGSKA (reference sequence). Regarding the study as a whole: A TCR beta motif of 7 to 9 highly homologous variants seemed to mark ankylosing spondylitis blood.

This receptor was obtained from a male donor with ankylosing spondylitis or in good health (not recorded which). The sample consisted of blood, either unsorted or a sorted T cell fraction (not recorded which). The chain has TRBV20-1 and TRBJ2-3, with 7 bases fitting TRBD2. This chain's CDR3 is CCANGLLRGRDTDTQYF. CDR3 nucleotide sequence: TGCTGTGCCAACGGACTATTGCGGGGGAGAGACACAGATACGCAGTATTTT.